A selection of T cell receptor beta chains follows, all from one sample in a study of blood T cell repertoires in COVID-19. TCRdb's table, derived via immunoSEQ multiplex PCR, lists solely in-frame clones and lacks some. The sample records about 170,000 clones, roughly 90% being singletons. Sequencing used PBMCs or T cells enriched from blood (not recorded which). Every receptor here comes from a human donor with acute COVID-19. The donor label of this sample is uncertain. The CDR3 runs from the conserved cysteine through the conserved F or W. The D gene is left open where the match is weak. Some rows have no size entry. The others give once, few or many, or a class for an expanded clone.

DNA,CDR3,size,J,D,V
TGTGCCAGCAGCCTCAGACAGGGGGCGCGTAATGAGCAGTTCTTC,CASSLRQGARNEQFF,-,TRBJ2-1,TRBD1,TRBV2
TGTGCCAGCAGTGAAGGGGGCACCAACTATGGCTACACCTTC,CASSEGGTNYGYTF,-,TRBJ1-2,-,TRBV2
TGTGCCAGCAGCCAAGACGGTAGCGGGGGGGAGAACCGCGAGCAGTACTTC,CASSQDGSGGENREQYF,-,TRBJ2-7,TRBD2,TRBV4-2
TGTGCCAGCAGTTACCAGGGGTCCGGGGAGCCCCAGCATTTT,CASSYQGSGEPQHF,-,TRBJ1-5,-,TRBV6-5
TGTGCCAGCAGCTTAGTAGCGGGGGCGTACAATGAGCAGTTCTTC,CASSLVAGAYNEQFF,-,TRBJ2-1,TRBD2,TRBV7-2
TGTGCCAGCAGCTTTCCGACTAGCGGGGTCACAGATACGCAGTATTTT,CASSFPTSGVTDTQYF,-,TRBJ2-3,TRBD2,TRBV9
TGTGCCAGCAGTTTAAAGGGGGACAGCGAGCAGTACTTC,CASSLKGDSEQYF,-,TRBJ2-7,TRBD1,TRBV12-3/TRBV12-4
TGTGCCAGCCATCGGACAGGGGGCGCTGGCTATGGCTACACCTTC,CASHRTGGAGYGYTF,-,TRBJ1-2,TRBD1,TRBV19
TGTGCCAGCAGCCCACAGGGGGGCACATCCTACGAGCAGTACTTC,CASSPQGGTSYEQYF,once,TRBJ2-7,TRBD1,TRBV7-3
TGTGCTAGTGGCCCACCTTCGGGGGGGCCCGGAAACATTCAGTACTTC,CASGPPSGGPGNIQYF,-,TRBJ2-4,TRBD2,TRBV12-5
TGTGCCACCACCCCCGGGACAGGGGTCAATTCACCCCTCCACTTT,CATTPGTGVNSPLHF,-,TRBJ1-6,TRBD1,TRBV19
TGTGCCAGCAGCGTGTGGGACAGGGCGGCATACGAGCAGTACTTC,CASSVWDRAAYEQYF,-,TRBJ2-7,TRBD1,TRBV5-4
TGCGCCAGCAGTGACGGCCGGGTATCCTCCTACGAGCAGTACTTC,CASSDGRVSSYEQYF,once,TRBJ2-7,-,TRBV10-1
TGTGCCAGCTCACCTTCACAGGGAGGGGAGACCCAGTACTTC,CASSPSQGGETQYF,once,TRBJ2-5,-,TRBV18
TGTGCCAGCAGCGATAGCTCCTACGAGCAGTACTTC,CASSDSSYEQYF,-,TRBJ2-7,-,TRBV3-1/TRBV3-2
TGTGCCAGCAGCTTAGGTGGCTTCTCCTACGAGCAGTACTTC,CASSLGGFSYEQYF,-,TRBJ2-7,-,TRBV7-9
TGTGCCAGCAGCGGCTCGGCAGGGGCTGGAAACACCATATATTTT,CASSGSAGAGNTIYF,-,TRBJ1-3,-,TRBV7-9
TGTGCCAGCAGCGGGGGACTTTCTTTAGATACGCAGTATTTT,CASSGGLSLDTQYF,-,TRBJ2-3,-,TRBV9
TGTGCCAGCAGCTTAGAATTCAGGGCACAGTTCTTC,CASSLEFRAQFF,-,TRBJ2-1,-,TRBV7-6
TGTGCCAGCAGCTTGGGCAGGGGCGAGCAGTACTTC,CASSLGRGEQYF,-,TRBJ2-7,-,TRBV5-6
TGTGCCACCAGGACAGGGTCTCAAGGCGGGGAGCTGTTTTTT,CATRTGSQGGELFF,once,TRBJ2-2,TRBD1,TRBV24-1
TGCGCCAGCAGCTACCAAGAGGGATCGAACACTGAAGCTTTCTTT,CASSYQEGSNTEAFF,-,TRBJ1-1,-,TRBV5-1
TGCGCCAGCAGCCAAGCACGAAGTTCAGGCACCGGGGAGCTGTTTTTT,CASSQARSSGTGELFF,-,TRBJ2-2,-,TRBV4-3
TGTGCCAGCCAGCTGGGCAGTAACTATGGCTACACCTTC,CASQLGSNYGYTF,-,TRBJ1-2,-,TRBV5-6
TGTGCCAGCAGCCTAGTGTTCCGGCTGTCCTACGAGCAGTACTTC,CASSLVFRLSYEQYF,-,TRBJ2-7,-,TRBV5-8
TGTGCCAGCAGTTCCAGGGGGAACACTGAAGCTTTCTTT,CASSSRGNTEAFF,-,TRBJ1-1,-,TRBV28
TGTGCCAGCAGTCCCCTCGACAGGGTCGGCAATGAGCAGTTCTTC,CASSPLDRVGNEQFF,-,TRBJ2-1,TRBD1,TRBV6-6
TGTGCCAGCAGCCCTAACAGGGACACTGAAGCTTTCTTT,CASSPNRDTEAFF,-,TRBJ1-1,-,TRBV7-2
TGTGCCACCAGTGACCTATCCGGGACAGCGGTGGAGACCCAGTACTTC,CATSDLSGTAVETQYF,-,TRBJ2-5,TRBD1,TRBV24-1
TGTGCCATCAGCTCACACAGGGTGGAGGTGAACACTGAAGCTTTCTTT,CAISSHRVEVNTEAFF,once,TRBJ1-1,-,TRBV10-3
TGTGCCAGCAGCCAACAACAGGCCACAGATACGCAGTATTTT,CASSQQQATDTQYF,-,TRBJ2-3,-,TRBV14
TGTGCCACACAGGGAAGCTCCTACGAGCAGTACTTC,CATQGSSYEQYF,-,TRBJ2-7,-,TRBV24-1
TGCAGCGTTGAACCGACAGATACGCAGTATTTT,CSVEPTDTQYF,-,TRBJ2-3,-,TRBV29-1
TGTGCCTGGAGTAGAGGAACTGAAGCTTTCTTT,CAWSRGTEAFF,-,TRBJ1-1,-,TRBV30
TGTGCCAGCAGATCCTCCGGGACAGGTTCCGACGAGCAGTACTTC,CASRSSGTGSDEQYF,few,TRBJ2-7,TRBD1,TRBV6-5
TGCGCCAGCAGGCGGCTACCTGTTACTGAAGCTTTCTTT,CASRRLPVTEAFF,-,TRBJ1-1,-,TRBV5-1
TGTGCCAGTAGGGCCCAGAGCCCGGGACAGGGCTCTGGAAACACCATATATTTT,CASRAQSPGQGSGNTIYF,-,TRBJ1-3,TRBD1,TRBV19
TGTGCCAGCAGCCGCGTGGGGGGAAACTATGGCTACACCTTC,CASSRVGGNYGYTF,-,TRBJ1-2,-,TRBV7-2
TGCGCCAGCAGCCGCCAAACCAGGACAGGGGACGAGCAGTACTTC,CASSRQTRTGDEQYF,-,TRBJ2-7,TRBD1,TRBV4-3
TGTGCCACGCATCGACGGGACTCTGGAAACACCATATATTTT,CATHRRDSGNTIYF,-,TRBJ1-3,-,TRBV19
TGTGCCAGCAGCTTGGGACAGACCTCTGGAAACACCATATATTTT,CASSLGQTSGNTIYF,once,TRBJ1-3,-,TRBV5-5
TGTGCCAGCTCACTACAATTTAGGGACAGGCTTGAAGCTTTCTTT,CASSLQFRDRLEAFF,-,TRBJ1-1,TRBD1,TRBV18
TGTGCCAGCAGTGAAGCGGGGCGGGGGAGACCATTAGAGACCCAGTACTTC,CASSEAGRGRPLETQYF,-,TRBJ2-5,TRBD2,TRBV6-1
TGTGCCTGGAGTGTCCCGCGGGGGTTCGGCTATGGCTACACCTTC,CAWSVPRGFGYGYTF,-,TRBJ1-2,-,TRBV30
TGTGCCAGCAGGGGGGGAGACAATGAGCAGTTCTTC,CASRGGDNEQFF,-,TRBJ2-1,-,TRBV2
TGTGCCAGCAGTTCCACAGGGGGCGTCGGCACCGGGGAGCTGTTTTTT,CASSSTGGVGTGELFF,-,TRBJ2-2,TRBD1,TRBV28
TGTGCCAGCAGCCTTGGGGCATCACCCCTCCACTTT,CASSLGASPLHF,once,TRBJ1-6,-,TRBV5-5
TGCGCCAGCAGCTTACCAGGGGAATCGACAGATACGCAGTATTTT,CASSLPGESTDTQYF,-,TRBJ2-3,-,TRBV5-1
TGCGCCAGCAGCCGGACGGGACAGGGGAGTTTGGAAAAACTGTTTTTT,CASSRTGQGSLEKLFF,-,TRBJ1-4,TRBD1,TRBV4-1
TGTGCCAGCAGCCAAGCCGATCTAGGCCCGTTCTTC,CASSQADLGPFF,-,TRBJ2-1,-,TRBV3-1/TRBV3-2
TGTGCCAGCTGCGGACAGGGCTCCGACACAGATACGCAGTATTTT,CASCGQGSDTDTQYF,-,TRBJ2-3,TRBD1,TRBV2
TGTGCCAGCAGCTTTTTACAGGGGGCTCGGAACGAGCAGTACTTC,CASSFLQGARNEQYF,-,TRBJ2-7,TRBD1,TRBV11-1
TGTGCCAGCAGCCATAGCGGGGGGGCCATCGAGCAGTACTTC,CASSHSGGAIEQYF,-,TRBJ2-7,TRBD2,TRBV3-1/TRBV3-2
TGTGCCAGCTCACCAGGGACAGGGGGCACTGAAGCTTTCTTT,CASSPGTGGTEAFF,-,TRBJ1-1,TRBD1,TRBV18
TGTGCCAGCAGCTATACAGCTTTCTATGGCTACACCTTC,CASSYTAFYGYTF,-,TRBJ1-2,-,TRBV12-3/TRBV12-4
TGTGCCAGCAGCTTAGGGGGAGGCCCCAGGTATACGCAGTATTTT,CASSLGGGPRYTQYF,once,TRBJ2-3,-,TRBV7-2
TGTGCCAGCAGCAGCTCCCAGGGGGAAGGGGATAATTCACCCCTCCACTTT,CASSSSQGEGDNSPLHF,-,TRBJ1-6,-,TRBV21-1
TGTGCCAGTAGTCTAGGGACAGGCTACACAGATACGCAGTATTTT,CASSLGTGYTDTQYF,-,TRBJ2-3,TRBD1,TRBV19
TGTGCCAGCAGTTTGCGACAGGGGGCAGGAGGCTACACCTTC,CASSLRQGAGGYTF,-,TRBJ1-2,TRBD1,TRBV28